The present entry profiles one T cell receptor (beta chain) with its context. Its antigen is unidentified. This sample was taken from a study of identical twins. Study results and caveats: The presence of invariant MAIT and iNKT cells could partly confound analyses of zero-insertion sequences.

CDR1 and CDR2 from the germline V gene are SGHRS and YFSETQ. The V end lost 3 bases, the J end lost 6 bases, and 15 bases lay between the germline ends. This CDR3 spans 14 amino acids. The cDNA had a unique molecular identifier and a template-switch universal primer site. TCRdb reprocessed the 5' RACE reads via MiXCR and lists one record per CDR3 protein. The sample has about 1.7 million distinct CDR3 sequences; less than 40% are singletons. The V gene is TRBV5-1, the J gene TRBJ1-2, with D possibly TRBD1 on 6 matching bases. Sequenced material: cord blood. The TCR comes from a newborn girl in good health. For the CDR3, the DNA is TGCGCCAGCAGCTCCGGGACGAGGGACAATGGCTACACCTTC. Its translation is CASSSGTRDNGYTF. Combining the CDR3 with reference TRBV5-1 and TRBJ1-2 gives the whole variable domain KAGVTQTPRYLIKTRGQQVTLSCSPISGHRSVSWYQQTPGQGLQFLFEYFSETQRNKGNFPGRFSGRQFSNSRSEMNVSTLELGDSALYLCASSSGTRDNGYTFGSGTRLTVV.